Listed below are T cell receptor beta chains from one sample, sequenced in a study of glioma-infiltrating T cells. TCRdb used MiXCR to reprocess the multiplex PCR reads, holding one entry per CDR3 protein. Among approximately 110,000 distinct CDR3 sequences listed, 25% were seen once. Specimen: glioma tissue, nonneoplastic brain tissue, or PBMCs (not recorded which). All receptors derive from a human donor with low-grade glioma or glioblastoma, undergoing nonglioma brain surgery, or in good health (not recorded which). The CDR3 runs from the conserved cysteine through the conserved F or W. Fields, in order: D gene, V gene, clone size, J gene, CDR3 DNA, CDR3 protein. D genes are given only for firm matches. The listing skips clone size in some rows; elsewhere it reads once, few, many or a size class.

TRBD2	TRBV3-1	many	TRBJ2-5	TGTGCCAGCAGCCACCTTAGCGGGGGGGCCCAAGAGACCCAGTACTTC	CASSHLSGGAQETQYF
NA	TRBV18	NA	TRBJ1-1	TGTGCCAGCTCAACGCTCACAGGGTATAACACTGAAGCCTTCTTT	CASSTLTGYNTEAFF
TRBD2	TRBV27	NA	TRBJ2-1	TGTGCCAGCAGTCCTGGACTAGCGGCTTCATACTGGGGTAAGCAGTTCTTC	CASSPGLAASYWGKQFF
NA	TRBV6-1	NA	TRBJ2-2	TGTGCCATATCCCAAGGAAGCACCAAGGAGCTGTTTTTT	CAISQGSTKELFF
NA	TRBV11-3	many	TRBJ2-5	TGTGCCAGCAGCTTAGATATGGGGCGTGTTCGAAAGACCCAGTACTTC	CASSLDMGRVRKTQYF
NA	TRBV7-3	NA	TRBJ2-5	TGTGCCAGCAGCTCGATTGGTAGAGGGGGGAGAGAGACCCAGTACTTC	CASSSIGRGGRETQYF
TRBD1	TRBV7-2	many	TRBJ1-5	TGTGCCAGCAGCGCCGGGACAGGGGTTAATCAGCCCCAGCATTTT	CASSAGTGVNQPQHF
NA	TRBV28	many	TRBJ1-2	TGTGCCAGCAGTTTTGTTTGGGAGACCAACTATGGCTACACCTTC	CASSFVWETNYGYTF
TRBD2	TRBV6-6	many	TRBJ2-7	TGTGCCAGCAGTTACTCCCGGGGAGGGACCTACGAGCAGTACTTC	CASSYSRGGTYEQYF
TRBD2	TRBV15	many	TRBJ2-1	TGTGCCACCAGCAGAAGGAGCGGGGGGGTTAATGAGCAGTTCTTC	CATSRRSGGVNEQFF
NA	TRBV2	many	TRBJ2-2	TGTGCCAGCAGTGACGACACCGGGGAGCTGTTTTTT	CASSDDTGELFF
TRBD2	TRBV20-1	many	TRBJ2-7	TGCAGTGCTGAGAAGCGGGGGTCCTCCTACGAGCAGTACTTC	CSAEKRGSSYEQYF
NA	TRBV11-2	many	TRBJ1-2	TGTGCCAGCGGCCCCATTGCAGGCCGAGGCTACACCTTC	CASGPIAGRGYTF
TRBD2	TRBV10-1	many	TRBJ2-7	TGCGCCAGCAGTGAGTCGAAAGCCGGACTAGAGGTCCACGAGCAGTACTTC	CASSESKAGLEVHEQYF
NA	TRBV6-5	NA	TRBJ2-7	TGTGCCAGCAGTCACGACAGGAAGTACGAGCAGTACTTC	CASSHDRKYEQYF
NA	TRBV2	many	TRBJ1-1	TGTGCCAGCAGTGGTCAGACTAACACTGAAGCTTTCTTT	CASSGQTNTEAFF
NA	TRBV27	NA	TRBJ2-7	TGTGCCAGCAGTCCCAGGGCAGCGCATTATCCCTACGAGCAGCACTTC	CASSPRAAHYPYEQHF
NA	TRBV5-4	many	TRBJ2-3	TGTGCCAGCAGTATAAGGAGCGGGAGCACAGATACGCAGTATTTT	CASSIRSGSTDTQYF
TRBD1	TRBV4-1	many	TRBJ2-6	TGCGCCAGCAGCCACGTACAGGGGACTGGGGCCAACGTCCTGACTTTC	CASSHVQGTGANVLTF
NA	TRBV10-1	few	TRBJ2-5	TGCGCCAGCAGTGAGTCGCCCAGACAAGAGACCCAGTACTTC	CASSESPRQETQYF
NA	TRBV14	NA	TRBJ2-5	TGTGCCAGCAGCGTACGGGGAATCAGTCAAGAGACCCAGTACTTC	CASSVRGISQETQYF
TRBD1	TRBV4-2	many	TRBJ2-7	TGTGCCAGCAGCCGGGACAGGGAGGACGAGCAGTACTTC	CASSRDREDEQYF
NA	TRBV2	NA	TRBJ1-1	TGTGCCGGCAGTGGGGCGGGGGCGATGGTGTACCCCGGTAGTGAAGCTTTCTTT	CAGSGAGAMVYPGSEAFF
NA	TRBV18	many	TRBJ2-7	TGTGCCAGCTCACCAGGGGCAGAGGGTGGCGAGCAGTACTTC	CASSPGAEGGEQYF
NA	TRBV28	many	TRBJ1-5	TGTGCCAGCAGTCTTGTGCGCAGAACTCAGCCCCAGCATTTT	CASSLVRRTQPQHF
TRBD1	TRBV12-3/TRBV12-4	few	TRBJ2-5	TGTGCCAGCAGTTCGGGACAGGGGCGGCCCAACGGAGAGACCCAGTACTTC	CASSSGQGRPNGETQYF
NA	TRBV28	many	TRBJ2-7	TGTGCCAGCGAAGAGTCGGGCGAGCAGTACTTC	CASEESGEQYF
NA	TRBV5-1	few	TRBJ1-2	TGCGCCAGCAGCTTGGAGAGTGTAAACTATGGCTACACCTTC	CASSLESVNYGYTF
NA	TRBV6-1	many	TRBJ2-7	TGTGCCAGCAGAACTACGGGCGAGCAGTACTTC	CASRTTGEQYF
NA	TRBV19	NA	TRBJ2-3	TGTGCCAGTAGAAGGGGTTTGAGCACAGATACGCAGTATTTT	CASRRGLSTDTQYF
NA	TRBV9	NA	TRBJ1-1	TGTGCCAGCAGCATCACCGGGACTCGACGTACTGAAGCTTTCTTT	CASSITGTRRTEAFF
NA	TRBV19	many	TRBJ2-7	TGTGCCAGTAGTATCGGGGCCATCTCCTACGAGCAGTACTTC	CASSIGAISYEQYF
NA	TRBV20-1	many	TRBJ1-3	TGCAGTGCTGGACCGGATGACACCATATATTTT	CSAGPDDTIYF
NA	TRBV29-1	NA	TRBJ2-1	TGCAGCGTTGTGGCTGGGCCCAATGAGCAGTTCTTC	CSVVAGPNEQFF
NA	TRBV7-2	many	TRBJ2-7	TGTGCCAGCAGCTTAGTCCCGGCCGACGAGCAGTACTTC	CASSLVPADEQYF
TRBD1	TRBV6-1	many	TRBJ1-1	TGTGCCAGCAGTAGCCAGGGGGCCCTGAACACTGAAGCTTTCTTT	CASSSQGALNTEAFF
NA	TRBV7-9	many	TRBJ2-7	TGTGCCAGCAGGTCGACAGGAGCCTACGAGCAGTACTTC	CASRSTGAYEQYF
NA	TRBV9	NA	TRBJ2-1	TGTGCCAGCACCCCCGTCGCAGGTGAGCAGTTCTTC	CASTPVAGEQFF
TRBD2	TRBV28	many	TRBJ2-7	TGTGCCAGCAGTGATAGCGGGCGATCCTACGAGCAGTACTTC	CASSDSGRSYEQYF
TRBD2	TRBV20-1	many	TRBJ2-7	TGCAGTGCTAACGGGAGGGCCGCCTCCTACGAGCAGTACTTC	CSANGRAASYEQYF
TRBD2	TRBV29-1	many	TRBJ2-1	TGCAGCGTTCGACTAGCGGGGTCCTACAATGAGCAGTTCTTC	CSVRLAGSYNEQFF
TRBD2	TRBV18	NA	TRBJ2-7	TGTGCCAGCTCACCGGAGGCGGGGGGCTACGAGCAGTACTTC	CASSPEAGGYEQYF